These 30 T cell receptor beta chains originate from one sample sequenced in a study of shared clonotypes between healthy human individuals (dated by TCRdb to the early 2020s). To prepare the library, the immunoSEQ multiplex PCR assay was applied. The immuneACCESS repertoire file appears here via TCRdb, limited to in-frame rearrangements. These files lack a portion of the clones; in checked studies, under half of the deficit traces to unresolved V genes, and the cause of the others is not known. In all, the sample holds a few million clones, and more than 80% of those were seen once. The ten top clones hold 0.3% to 0.4% of the sample. Specimen: naive CD4+ T cells from PBMCs. Reading the label with the study, this specimen's cell subset or site is: CD45RA+ positively selected. These receptors originate from a man between 18 and 29 years old in good health. Some clones in this sample may be carry-over from other donors' samples.

The CDR3 protein is CAWSVRGSYTF. For the CDR3, the DNA is TGTGCCTGGAGTGTACGGGGGAGCTACACCTTC. V usage is TRBV30 and J usage is TRBJ1-2; possibly TRBD1 for D (5 bases). V gave up 0 bases and J gave up 9 bases, with 8 bases separating them. The V gene's germline CDR1 is GTSNPN and CDR2 SVGIG (reference sequence). CDR3 size: 11 residues.

The chain has TRBV5-6 and TRBJ1-1; 7 positions match TRBD1. The V gene's germline CDR1 is SGHDT and CDR2 YYEEEE. There are 11 residues in the CDR3. V was clipped by 6 bases and J by 11 bases; unmatched bases: 7. CDR3 coding DNA: TGTGCCAGCACCAAAGGGGGCCGTGCTTTCTTT. Protein: CASTKGGRAFF.

Details on this clone: The same CDR3 is also encoded by other DNA sequences in this sample. The V and J genes are TRBV5-4 and TRBJ2-5; D remains unclear. The CDR3 totals 14 residues. The V gene's germline CDR1 is SGHNT and CDR2 YYREEE (reference sequence). The V gene lost 0 bases and the J gene lost 1 base, with 7 bases spanning the gap. The CDR3 loop is CASSLVGGQETQYF. CDR3 DNA: TGTGCCAGCAGCTTGGTGGGCGGCCAAGAGACCCAGTACTTC.

The V call is TRBV28, the J call TRBJ2-1, with TRBD2 as a possible D gene (7 bases). The germline V gene has CDR1 MDHEN and CDR2 SYDVKM. The CDR3 has 14 amino acids. The V end lost 1 base, the J end lost 9 bases, and 13 bases lay between the germline ends. The CDR3 reads CASSLSQGRAEQFF. The CDR3 coding sequence is TGTGCCAGCAGTTTATCTCAGGGGAGGGCTGAGCAGTTCTTC.

V usage is TRBV7-2 and J usage is TRBJ2-1; D gene ambiguous. This CDR3 region has 13 residues. V was pared by 2 bases and J by 4 bases, with 6 bases between. Germline-derived CDR1 and CDR2 are SGHTA and FQGNSA. The CDR3: CASSLTLYNEQFF. CDR3 in DNA: TGTGCCAGCAGCTTAACCCTATACAATGAGCAGTTCTTC.

V gene TRBV5-1 combines with J gene TRBJ1-2; a possible D gene is TRBD1 (6 bases). Trimming shortened V by 7 bases and J by 1 base, and 11 bases separated the two germline ends. Germline V gene lookup returns CDR1 SGHRS and CDR2 YFSETQ. The CDR3 consists of 13 residues. CDR3 in amino acids: CASQDRVNYGYTF. The CDR3 DNA reads TGCGCCAGCCAGGACAGAGTTAACTATGGCTACACCTTC.

The chain is built from TRBV7-3 and TRBJ1-2; the D gene is possibly TRBD1 (5 bases). V dropped 4 bases and J dropped 7 bases, with 16 bases sitting between them. The CDR3 runs to 14 residues. From germline, CDR1 is SGHTA and CDR2 FQGTGA. CDR3 loop: CASSSAGAGGGYTF. The CDR3 coding sequence is TGTGCCAGCAGCTCGGCTGGCGCGGGGGGTGGCTACACCTTC.

The rearrangement links TRBV5-1 to TRBJ2-7; 10 bases are shared with TRBD2. The CDR3 has 17 residues. Germline-derived CDR1 and CDR2 are SGHRS and YFSETQ. J was trimmed by 6 bases and V by 0 bases; bases with no gene match: 12. The CDR3 is CASSLDFTAGGEGEQYF. Written as DNA, the CDR3 is TGCGCCAGCAGCTTGGACTTTACAGCGGGAGGGGAAGGCGAGCAGTACTTC. The whole variable domain, filled in from reference TRBV5-1 and TRBJ2-7, reads KAGVTQTPRYLIKTRGQQVTLSCSPISGHRSVSWYQQTPGQGLQFLFEYFSETQRNKGNFPGRFSGRQFSNSRSEMNVSTLELGDSALYLCASSLDFTAGGEGEQYFGPGTRLTVT.

The chain joins TRBV9 to TRBJ1-3; D is possibly TRBD1 (6 bases). The CDR3 spans 17 residues. Trimming left V 0 bases short and J 2 bases short, with 15 bases between. Germline V gives CDR1 SGDLS, CDR2 YYNGEE. CDR3 loop: CASSVDAGAGAGNTIYF. The CDR3 DNA reads TGTGCCAGCAGCGTAGATGCGGGGGCTGGAGCTGGAAACACCATATATTTT.

J is TRBJ1-3 and V is TRBV28; D ambiguous. This CDR3 region has 14 residues. Looked up from germline, CDR1 is MDHEN and CDR2 is SYDVKM. V lost 3 bases and J lost 2, with 8 bases in between. Here the CDR3 DNA reads TGTGCCAGCAGTTTGGCAGGAACTGGAAACACCATATATTTT. Its translation is CASSLAGTGNTIYF.

Concerning this clone itself: Other DNA sequences in this sample translate to the same CDR3. The chain links TRBV5-1 to TRBJ2-3; D not resolved. Germline assignment: CDR1 SGHRS and CDR2 YFSETQ. The V end was cut by 0 bases, the J end by 2 bases, with 7 bases between. This CDR3 spans 14 amino acids. CDR3 amino acids: CASSLGQNTDTQYF. The DNA of the CDR3 is TGCGCCAGCAGCTTGGGACAAAACACAGATACGCAGTATTTT.

The chain couples TRBV6-5 to TRBJ2-2, with TRBD1 matching 10 bases. Trimming removed 6 bases from V and 4 bases from J; junction bases left unmatched: 2. The CDR3 is 14 amino acids. Germline V gene data show CDR1 as MNHEY and CDR2 as SVGAGI. CDR3 amino acids: CASRRQGATGELFF. CDR3 nucleotide sequence: TGTGCCAGCAGGCGACAGGGGGCCACCGGGGAGCTGTTTTTT.

The chain is built from TRBV2 and TRBJ2-5, with 8 bases fitting TRBD1. Germline values: CDR1 SNHLY, CDR2 FYNNEI. CDR3 length: 15 amino acids. With 5 bases clipped from V and 1 base from J, the junction kept 6 bases outside the gene matches. DNA for the CDR3: TGTGCCAGCAGTCGAGACAGGGGCCCCCAAGAGACCCAGTACTTC. It encodes CASSRDRGPQETQYF.

This clone was counted a single time. The V gene is TRBV27, the J gene TRBJ2-1; 12 positions match TRBD2. Germline CDR1 MNHEY, CDR2 SMNVEV (reference sequence). The J segment lost 2 bases and the V segment lost 1 base, leaving 9 bases of the junction unmatched. This CDR3 has 19 residues. CDR3 protein: CASSLFPPGLAGTYNEQFF. The CDR3 bases are TGTGCCAGCAGTTTATTCCCCCCCGGACTAGCGGGAACCTACAATGAGCAGTTCTTC.

As to this clone: This sample also contains other DNA sequences that code for the same CDR3. The J gene is TRBJ1-2, the V gene TRBV28, with a possible D match to TRBD1 (5 bases). This CDR3 is 12 amino acids long. The germline V gene has CDR1 MDHEN and CDR2 SYDVKM. Trimming took 2 bases from V and 8 from J, leaving 9 bases between them. CDR3 bases: TGTGCCAGCAGTTTACTCGGGGGAGGCTACACCTTC. Translating it yields CASSLLGGGYTF.

This chain uses TRBV5-6 with TRBJ2-1; D is ambiguous. The ends were cut back, 0 bases at V and 1 base at J, with 8 bases in the middle. The CDR3 extends over 15 amino acids. Germline V gene sequence: CDR1 SGHDT, CDR2 YYEEEE. CDR3 bases: TGTGCCAGCAGCTTGGGGGCCAGGTCCTACAATGAGCAGTTCTTC. This sequence encodes CASSLGARSYNEQFF.

This chain joins TRBV6-1 and TRBJ1-2, with unresolved D. This CDR3 spans 15 amino acids. Germline CDR1 reads MNHNS; CDR2 reads SASEGT. V shed 6 bases and J shed 1 base, with 15 bases lying between them. The CDR3 DNA is TGTGCCAGCAGGGAGTATTCCTCACATAACTATGGCTACACCTTC. It yields the protein CASREYSSHNYGYTF.

The chain recombines TRBV6-6 with TRBJ2-1, with 10 bases lining up with TRBD2. Trimming took 5 bases from V and 4 from J; bases not matched to a gene: 5. The germline CDR1 and CDR2 sequences are MNHNY and SVGAGI (reference sequence). This CDR3 has 15 amino acids. The CDR3 is CASSESGRDYNEQFF. DNA of the CDR3: TGTGCCAGCAGTGAGAGCGGGAGGGATTACAATGAGCAGTTCTTC.

A word on this clone: This specimen includes other DNA sequences encoding the same CDR3. The chain uses TRBV12-5 and TRBJ2-2; tentatively, D is TRBD1 (5 bases). The CDR3 is 15 amino acids. With 0 bases removed from V and 0 bases from J, the gap between germline ends came to 5 bases. Germline V gene data show CDR1 as LGHNT and CDR2 as FRNRAP. For the CDR3, the DNA is TGTGCTAGTGGTTTGGTACAGGCGAACACCGGGGAGCTGTTTTTT. This encodes CASGLVQANTGELFF.

The chain links TRBV2 to TRBJ2-2; TRBD2 is a possible D gene (5 bases). Germline CDR1 is SNHLY and CDR2 is FYNNEI. V lost 7 bases to trimming and J lost 5 bases, with 14 bases between them. This CDR3 is 14 amino acids long. The CDR3 nucleotides are TGTGCCAGCATTCGCTCGTCGGGGACCGGGGAGCTGTTTTTT. This sequence encodes CASIRSSGTGELFF. Drawing the rest from reference TRBV2 and TRBJ2-2, the complete variable domain is EPEVTQTPSHQVTQMGQEVILRCVPISNHLYFYWYRQILGQKVEFLVSFYNNEISEKSEIFDDQFSVERPDGSNFTLKIRSTKLEDSAMYFCASIRSSGTGELFFGEGSRLTVL.

The rearrangement joins TRBV7-3 to TRBJ2-1; the match to TRBD2 covers 7 bases. Germline V gene sequence: CDR1 SGHTA, CDR2 FQGTGA. The junction had 5 bases not matched to a gene; V was cut back by 2 bases and J by 7 bases. The CDR3 has 14 amino acids. The CDR3 region is CASSLAGVVNEQFF. The CDR3 nucleotides are TGTGCCAGCAGCTTAGCGGGAGTGGTTAATGAGCAGTTCTTC.

This clone showed up just once. The V call is TRBV11-2, the J call TRBJ1-3; D is perhaps TRBD1 (6 bases). Looked up from germline, CDR1 is SGHAT and CDR2 is FQNNGV. The V and J ends lost 5 bases and 2 bases respectively, with 25 bases between them. The CDR3 sequence is 19 residues long. CDR3 region: CASSRTSGAYRDPGNTIYF. In nucleotides, the CDR3 is TGTGCCAGCAGCCGTACTAGTGGGGCATACAGGGATCCTGGAAACACCATATATTTT.

The chain uses TRBV7-2 and TRBJ2-1; 8 bases fit TRBD1. The CDR3 is 18 residues long. V shed 2 bases, J shed 9 bases, and the junction held 18 bases outside the gene matches. Germline V lookup: CDR1 SGHTA, CDR2 FQGNSA. The CDR3 nucleotides read TGTGCCAGCAGCTTACTTCTTTTCCGGGACAGGAGGTTCGGTGAGCAGTTCTTC. It codes for CASSLLLFRDRRFGEQFF.

The chain is built from TRBV18 and TRBJ2-2, with D possibly matching TRBD1 (5 bases). Germline values: CDR1 KGHSH, CDR2 LQKENI. V lost 5 bases and J lost 6, with 7 bases in between. This CDR3 comprises 12 residues. CDR3 residues: CASSFRAGELFF. CDR3 coding DNA: TGTGCCAGCTCATTCAGGGCCGGGGAGCTGTTTTTT.

The chain employs TRBV6-1 and TRBJ1-1; unclear D gene. With 4 bases removed from V and 4 bases from J, the gap between germline ends came to 10 bases. The CDR3 covers 13 residues. The germline CDR1 and CDR2 sequences are MNHNS and SASEGT. The chain's CDR3 is CASSVGVITEAFF. The CDR3 DNA reads as TGTGCCAGCAGTGTTGGGGTTATCACTGAAGCTTTCTTT.

V usage is TRBV7-2 and J usage is TRBJ2-7; 10 nucleotides match TRBD2. V was pared by 2 bases and J by 3 bases, with 10 bases of the junction left unmatched. The V gene's germline CDR1 is SGHTA and CDR2 FQGNSA. The CDR3 consists of 17 residues. The CDR3 DNA follows: TGTGCCAGCAGCTTACGAGGCCCAGCGGGAGGGATCTACGAGCAGTACTTC. Protein product: CASSLRGPAGGIYEQYF.

This clone showed up just a few times. The V and J genes are TRBV7-9 and TRBJ2-1, with TRBD1 matching over 7 bases. CDR3 length: 17 amino acids. CDR1 and CDR2 (germline): SEHNR, FQNEAQ (reference sequence). V was clipped by 5 bases and J by 7 bases; unmatched bases: 17. CDR3 bases: TGTGCCAGCAGCGCAAGACAGGGCCCGGGCAGGAGGAATGAGCAGTTCTTC. Its translation: CASSARQGPGRRNEQFF.

About this clone itself: Other DNA sequences in the same sample also yield this CDR3. The CDR3 region has the DNA TGTGCCAGCAGTTCAACAGGGGACACCGGGGAGCTGTTTTTT. The encoded protein is CASSSTGDTGELFF. This sequence joins TRBV28 and TRBJ2-2; 7 nucleotides line up with TRBD1. Germline V CDR1 and CDR2: MDHEN, SYDVKM. Trimming at V came to 4 bases and at J to 3 bases, leaving 2 bases not matched to a gene. The CDR3 has 14 residues.

The chain employs TRBV28 and TRBJ1-1, with 7 bases lining up with TRBD1. V trimming: 5 bases; J trimming: 7 bases; junction bases outside the gene matches: 7. Germline assignment: CDR1 MDHEN and CDR2 SYDVKM. The CDR3 has 13 residues. For the CDR3, the DNA is TGTGCCAGCAGTCGAATCCGGGACAGTGAAGCTTTCTTT. Translated: CASSRIRDSEAFF.

The gene calls are TRBV2 and TRBJ2-1, with TRBD2 matching 15 bases. This CDR3 comprises 20 residues. V shed 3 bases and J 0 bases; nucleotides not matched to a gene: 9. Germline V CDR1 and CDR2: SNHLY, FYNNEI. The DNA for the CDR3 is TGTGCCAGCAGTGAGCTTGGGACTAGCGGGAGGACGCGCTCCTACAATGAGCAGTTCTTC. Amino acid sequence: CASSELGTSGRTRSYNEQFF.